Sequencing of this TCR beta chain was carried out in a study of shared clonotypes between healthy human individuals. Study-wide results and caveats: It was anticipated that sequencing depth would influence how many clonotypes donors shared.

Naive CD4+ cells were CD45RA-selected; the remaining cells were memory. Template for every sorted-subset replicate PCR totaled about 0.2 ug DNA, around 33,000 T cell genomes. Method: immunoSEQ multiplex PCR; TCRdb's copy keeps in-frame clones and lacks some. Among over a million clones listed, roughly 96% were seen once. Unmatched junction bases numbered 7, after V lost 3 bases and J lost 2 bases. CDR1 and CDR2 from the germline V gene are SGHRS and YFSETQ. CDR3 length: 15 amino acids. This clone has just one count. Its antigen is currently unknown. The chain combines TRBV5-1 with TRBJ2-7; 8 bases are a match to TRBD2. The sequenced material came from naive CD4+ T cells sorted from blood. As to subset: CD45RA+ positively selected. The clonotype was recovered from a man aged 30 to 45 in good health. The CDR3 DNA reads TGCGCCAGCAGCTCGGGAGTAGCGGGGACCTACGAGCAGTACTTC. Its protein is CASSSGVAGTYEQYF. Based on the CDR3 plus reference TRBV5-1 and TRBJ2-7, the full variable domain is KAGVTQTPRYLIKTRGQQVTLSCSPISGHRSVSWYQQTPGQGLQFLFEYFSETQRNKGNFPGRFSGRQFSNSRSEMNVSTLELGDSALYLCASSSGVAGTYEQYFGPGTRLTVT.